A selection of T cell receptor beta chains follows, all from one sample in a study of human T cells and chemical hapten exposure. TCRdb ran MiXCR on the RACE reads and lists one entry per CDR3 protein. The sample consists of approximately 370,000 distinct CDR3 sequences, about 5% of them appearing once. The sample consisted of whole blood, taken in connection with sensitization to the hapten diphenylcyclopropenone (DPC). These receptors were obtained from a woman under 30 with alopecia areata. Some clones in this sample may be carry-over from other donors' samples. The CDR3 runs from the conserved cysteine through the conserved F or W. Each record gives: D gene, V gene, J gene, clone size, CDR3 protein, CDR3 DNA. The D gene is left open where the match is weak. The size of a clone is reported for some rows only, either as once, few or many, or as a class for expanded clones.

D gene: NA
V gene: TRBV7-9
J gene: TRBJ1-1
clone size: many
CDR3 protein: CASSLGQPPGEDTEAFF
CDR3 DNA: TGTGCCAGCAGCTTAGGACAGCCACCGGGAGAGGACACTGAAGCTTTCTTT

D gene: NA
V gene: TRBV5-5
J gene: TRBJ1-5
clone size: few
CDR3 protein: CASSLGSFQPQHF
CDR3 DNA: TGTGCCAGCAGCTTGGGCTCCTTTCAGCCCCAGCATTTT

D gene: NA
V gene: TRBV15
J gene: TRBJ2-3
clone size: few
CDR3 protein: CATSRAEGSTDTQYF
CDR3 DNA: TGTGCCACCAGCAGAGCGGAGGGTAGCACAGATACGCAGTATTTT

D gene: NA
V gene: TRBV11-2
J gene: TRBJ1-5
clone size: few
CDR3 protein: CASSLSPFEPQHF
CDR3 DNA: TGTGCCAGCAGCTTATCTCCTTTTGAGCCCCAGCATTTT

D gene: NA
V gene: TRBV7-6
J gene: TRBJ1-2
clone size: NA
CDR3 protein: CASSLGYSGDGGYTF
CDR3 DNA: TGTGCCAGCAGCTTAGGTTATTCGGGGGACGGTGGCTACACCTTC

D gene: NA
V gene: TRBV7-2
J gene: TRBJ2-5
clone size: few
CDR3 protein: CASSLGLVLETQYF
CDR3 DNA: TGTGCCAGCAGCTTAGGTCTAGTTCTCGAGACCCAGTACTTC

D gene: TRBD1
V gene: TRBV7-9
J gene: TRBJ2-1
clone size: few
CDR3 protein: CASSLVGQGDNEQFF
CDR3 DNA: TGTGCCAGCAGCTTAGTGGGACAGGGGGACAATGAGCAGTTCTTC

D gene: TRBD2
V gene: TRBV6-4
J gene: TRBJ2-3
clone size: few
CDR3 protein: CASSEGWASGGAGADTQYF
CDR3 DNA: TGTGCCAGCAGTGAAGGCTGGGCTAGCGGGGGGGCCGGCGCAGATACGCAGTATTTT

D gene: NA
V gene: TRBV18
J gene: TRBJ2-2
clone size: NA
CDR3 protein: CASSPPRQFTGELFF
CDR3 DNA: TGTGCCAGCTCACCACCGCGACAGTTCACCGGGGAGCTGTTTTTT

D gene: NA
V gene: TRBV27
J gene: TRBJ1-6
clone size: NA
CDR3 protein: CASSLFGASYNSPLHF
CDR3 DNA: TGTGCCAGCAGTTTATTTGGGGCGTCCTATAATTCACCCCTCCACTTT

D gene: NA
V gene: TRBV29-1
J gene: TRBJ2-3
clone size: NA
CDR3 protein: CSVALTRSSTDTQYF
CDR3 DNA: TGCAGCGTTGCCTTAACACGCTCTAGCACAGATACGCAGTATTTT

D gene: TRBD2
V gene: TRBV12-3/TRBV12-4
J gene: TRBJ2-1
clone size: many
CDR3 protein: CASSFTGGPANEQFF
CDR3 DNA: TGTGCCAGCAGTTTTACGGGGGGGCCAGCGAATGAGCAGTTCTTC

D gene: NA
V gene: TRBV4-3
J gene: TRBJ2-5
clone size: NA
CDR3 protein: CASSQDPEETQYF
CDR3 DNA: TGCGCCAGCAGCCAGGACCCGGAGGAGACCCAGTACTTC

D gene: TRBD1
V gene: TRBV13
J gene: TRBJ1-2
clone size: many
CDR3 protein: CASSLGSGTGKNGYTF
CDR3 DNA: TGTGCCAGCAGCTTAGGCTCCGGGACAGGGAAGAATGGCTACACCTTC

D gene: TRBD1
V gene: TRBV6-2/TRBV6-3
J gene: TRBJ2-7
clone size: few
CDR3 protein: CASSYLWGQGHYEQYF
CDR3 DNA: TGTGCCAGCAGTTACTTGTGGGGACAGGGGCACTACGAGCAGTACTTC

D gene: NA
V gene: TRBV18
J gene: TRBJ1-4
clone size: many
CDR3 protein: CASSPTDGPTNEKLFF
CDR3 DNA: TGTGCCAGCTCACCCACTGACGGCCCAACTAATGAAAAACTGTTTTTT

D gene: TRBD1
V gene: TRBV3-1
J gene: TRBJ1-1
clone size: many
CDR3 protein: CASSHIFTGVNTEAFF
CDR3 DNA: TGTGCCAGCAGCCACATATTTACAGGGGTGAACACTGAAGCTTTCTTT

D gene: NA
V gene: TRBV27
J gene: TRBJ1-3
clone size: NA
CDR3 protein: CASSSAGTDSGNTIYF
CDR3 DNA: TGTGCCAGCAGTTCGGCCGGGACGGATTCTGGAAACACCATATATTTT

D gene: NA
V gene: TRBV9
J gene: TRBJ2-3
clone size: NA
CDR3 protein: CASSVSGYTDTQYF
CDR3 DNA: TGTGCCAGCAGCGTATCAGGTTACACAGATACGCAGTATTTT

D gene: TRBD2
V gene: TRBV9
J gene: TRBJ2-3
clone size: many
CDR3 protein: CASSVVVPSGGDTQYF
CDR3 DNA: TGTGCCAGCAGCGTAGTCGTCCCTAGCGGGGGTGATACGCAGTATTTT

D gene: TRBD1
V gene: TRBV7-9
J gene: TRBJ2-7
clone size: NA
CDR3 protein: CASSLDSQGAGYEQYF
CDR3 DNA: TGTGCCAGCAGCTTAGATTCGCAGGGGGCGGGATACGAGCAGTACTTC

D gene: NA
V gene: TRBV4-1
J gene: TRBJ2-3
clone size: many
CDR3 protein: CASSQDETGRTDTQYF
CDR3 DNA: TGCGCCAGCAGCCAAGATGAGACGGGCAGGACAGATACGCAGTATTTT

D gene: NA
V gene: TRBV7-9
J gene: TRBJ2-1
clone size: few
CDR3 protein: CASSIRERGNEQFF
CDR3 DNA: TGTGCCAGCAGCATCAGGGAAAGGGGCAATGAGCAGTTCTTC

D gene: TRBD2
V gene: TRBV7-8
J gene: TRBJ2-2
clone size: NA
CDR3 protein: CASSLGSGAGVNTGELFF
CDR3 DNA: TGTGCCAGCAGCTTAGGTTCCGGAGCGGGGGTTAACACCGGGGAGCTGTTTTTT

D gene: TRBD1
V gene: TRBV5-1
J gene: TRBJ2-3
clone size: many
CDR3 protein: CASSLEGAINTDTQYF
CDR3 DNA: TGCGCCAGCAGCTTGGAGGGGGCCATTAACACAGATACGCAGTATTTT

D gene: TRBD1
V gene: TRBV4-1
J gene: TRBJ1-2
clone size: few
CDR3 protein: CASNDRVGGYGYTF
CDR3 DNA: TGCGCCAGTAATGACAGGGTAGGGGGCTATGGCTACACCTTC

D gene: NA
V gene: TRBV28
J gene: TRBJ1-5
clone size: NA
CDR3 protein: CASSLVQGILGNQPQHF
CDR3 DNA: TGTGCCAGCAGTTTAGTGCAGGGGATTTTAGGCAATCAGCCCCAGCATTTT

D gene: NA
V gene: TRBV7-8
J gene: TRBJ2-2
clone size: NA
CDR3 protein: CASSLDQVTGELFF
CDR3 DNA: TGTGCCAGCAGCTTAGACCAGGTTACCGGGGAGCTGTTTTTT

D gene: TRBD1
V gene: TRBV6-5
J gene: TRBJ2-7
clone size: NA
CDR3 protein: CASSYSIGTGASYEQYF
CDR3 DNA: TGTGCCAGCAGTTACTCGATCGGGACAGGGGCCTCCTACGAGCAGTACTTC

D gene: TRBD1
V gene: TRBV11-2
J gene: TRBJ1-2
clone size: many
CDR3 protein: CASSRQGDYGYTF
CDR3 DNA: TGTGCCAGCAGCCGTCAGGGGGACTATGGCTACACCTTC

D gene: TRBD1
V gene: TRBV27
J gene: TRBJ2-7
clone size: many
CDR3 protein: CASTDRGRSYEQYF
CDR3 DNA: TGTGCCAGCACCGACAGGGGGCGAAGCTACGAGCAGTACTTC

D gene: NA
V gene: TRBV9
J gene: TRBJ1-6
clone size: few
CDR3 protein: CASSVAPSSSLNSPLHF
CDR3 DNA: TGTGCCAGCAGCGTAGCCCCATCTTCAAGTCTGAATTCACCCCTCCACTTT

D gene: TRBD1
V gene: TRBV27
J gene: TRBJ2-7
clone size: many
CDR3 protein: CASSFWQGAQEQYF
CDR3 DNA: TGTGCCAGCAGTTTTTGGCAGGGGGCACAAGAGCAGTACTTC

D gene: NA
V gene: TRBV6-2/TRBV6-3
J gene: TRBJ1-4
clone size: few
CDR3 protein: CASSYVSGSEKLFF
CDR3 DNA: TGTGCCAGCAGTTACGTTTCCGGTTCTGAAAAACTGTTTTTT

D gene: TRBD1
V gene: TRBV12-3/TRBV12-4
J gene: TRBJ2-7
clone size: many
CDR3 protein: CASRDRGEQYF
CDR3 DNA: TGTGCCAGCAGGGACAGGGGCGAGCAGTACTTC